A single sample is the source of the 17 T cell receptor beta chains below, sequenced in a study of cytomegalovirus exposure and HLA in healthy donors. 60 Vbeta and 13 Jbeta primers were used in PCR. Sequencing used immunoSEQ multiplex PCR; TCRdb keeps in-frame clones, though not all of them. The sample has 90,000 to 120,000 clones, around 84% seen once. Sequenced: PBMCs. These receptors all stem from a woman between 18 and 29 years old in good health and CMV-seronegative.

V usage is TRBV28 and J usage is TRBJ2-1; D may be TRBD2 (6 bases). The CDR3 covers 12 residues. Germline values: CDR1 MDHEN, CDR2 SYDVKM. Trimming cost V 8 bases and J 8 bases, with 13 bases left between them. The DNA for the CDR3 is TGTGCCAGCGCCTCGCGGGGTCATGAGCAGTTCTTC. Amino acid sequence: CASASRGHEQFF. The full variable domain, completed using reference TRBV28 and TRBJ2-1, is DVKVTQSSRYLVKRTGEKVFLECVQDMDHENMFWYRQDPGLGLRLIYFSYDVKMKEKGDIPEGYSVSREKKERFSLILESASTNQTSMYLCASASRGHEQFFGPGTRLTVL.

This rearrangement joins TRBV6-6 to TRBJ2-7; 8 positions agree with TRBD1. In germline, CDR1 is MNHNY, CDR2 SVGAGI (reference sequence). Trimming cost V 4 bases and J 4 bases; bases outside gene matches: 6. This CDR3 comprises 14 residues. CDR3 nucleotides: TGTGCCAGCAGTTTCGCAGGGGGCTCTTACGAGCAGTACTTC. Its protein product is CASSFAGGSYEQYF.

The DNA for the CDR3 is TGTGCCAGCACTCAGCGGGGGATCCAAGAGACCCAGTACTTC. Its translation: CASTQRGIQETQYF. The chain links TRBV6-1 to TRBJ2-5; 8 positions match TRBD2. With 7 bases clipped from V and 1 base from J, the junction kept 5 bases outside the gene matches. The CDR3 totals 14 residues. CDR1 MNHNS and CDR2 SASEGT come from the germline V gene.

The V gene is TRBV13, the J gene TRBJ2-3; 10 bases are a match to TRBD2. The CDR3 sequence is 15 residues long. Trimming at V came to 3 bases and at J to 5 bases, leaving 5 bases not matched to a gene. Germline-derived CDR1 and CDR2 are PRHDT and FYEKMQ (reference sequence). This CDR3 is CASSFSGGPGDTQYF. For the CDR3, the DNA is TGTGCCAGCAGCTTTAGCGGGGGGCCGGGAGATACGCAGTATTTT.

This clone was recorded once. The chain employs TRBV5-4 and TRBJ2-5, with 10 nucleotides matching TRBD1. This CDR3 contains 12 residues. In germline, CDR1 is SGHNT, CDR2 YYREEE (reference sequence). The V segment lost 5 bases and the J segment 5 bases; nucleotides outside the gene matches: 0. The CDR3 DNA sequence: TGTGCCAGCAGGGACAGGGGGGAGACCCAGTACTTC. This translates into CASRDRGETQYF.

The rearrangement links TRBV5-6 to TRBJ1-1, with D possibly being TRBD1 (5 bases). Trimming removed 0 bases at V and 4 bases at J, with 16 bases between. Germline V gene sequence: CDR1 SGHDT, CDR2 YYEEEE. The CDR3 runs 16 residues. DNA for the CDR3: TGTGCCAGCAGCTTGGGAGGGACGGGAGTCGGCACTGAAGCTTTCTTT. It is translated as CASSLGGTGVGTEAFF.

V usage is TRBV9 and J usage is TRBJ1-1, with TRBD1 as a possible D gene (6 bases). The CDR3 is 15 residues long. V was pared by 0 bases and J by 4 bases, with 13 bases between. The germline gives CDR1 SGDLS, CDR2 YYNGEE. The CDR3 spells CASSVAGGRGTEAFF. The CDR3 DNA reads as TGTGCCAGCAGCGTAGCCGGGGGGCGGGGCACTGAAGCTTTCTTT.

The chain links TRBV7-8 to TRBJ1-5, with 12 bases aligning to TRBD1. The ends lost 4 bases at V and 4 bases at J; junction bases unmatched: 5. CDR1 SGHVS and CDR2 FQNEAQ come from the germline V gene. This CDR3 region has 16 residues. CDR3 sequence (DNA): TGTGCCAGCAGCTCTCGGGACAGGGGGCTTAATCAGCCCCAGCATTTT. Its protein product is CASSSRDRGLNQPQHF.

The CDR3 loop is CASSQPLQGQGDVAFF. Here the CDR3 DNA reads TGCGCCAGCAGCCAACCTCTGCAGGGACAGGGAGATGTCGCTTTCTTT. The chain has TRBV4-1 and TRBJ1-1, with 9 positions matching TRBD1. V gave up 2 bases and J gave up 11 bases; unmatched junction bases: 15. Germline lookup yields CDR1 MGHRA and CDR2 YSYEKL. There are 16 residues in the CDR3.

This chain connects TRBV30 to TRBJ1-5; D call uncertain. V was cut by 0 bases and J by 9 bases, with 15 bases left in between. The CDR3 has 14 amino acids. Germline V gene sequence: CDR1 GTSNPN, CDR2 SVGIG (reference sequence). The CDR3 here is CAWSVPNTHRPQHF. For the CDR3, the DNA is TGTGCCTGGAGTGTACCGAACACCCATCGGCCCCAGCATTTT.

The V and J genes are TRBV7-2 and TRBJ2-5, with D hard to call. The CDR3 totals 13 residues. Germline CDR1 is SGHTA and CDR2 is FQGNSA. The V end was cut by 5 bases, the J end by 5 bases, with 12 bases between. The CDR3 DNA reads TGTGCCAGCAGCCAAACCAACGAGGAGACCCAGTACTTC. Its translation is CASSQTNEETQYF.

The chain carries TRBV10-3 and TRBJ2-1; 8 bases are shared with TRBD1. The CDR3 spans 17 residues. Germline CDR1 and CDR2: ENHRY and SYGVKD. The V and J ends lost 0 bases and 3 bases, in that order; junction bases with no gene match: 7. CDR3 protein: CAISESKADRVYNEQFF. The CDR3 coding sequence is TGTGCCATCAGTGAGTCAAAGGCGGACAGGGTCTACAATGAGCAGTTCTTC.

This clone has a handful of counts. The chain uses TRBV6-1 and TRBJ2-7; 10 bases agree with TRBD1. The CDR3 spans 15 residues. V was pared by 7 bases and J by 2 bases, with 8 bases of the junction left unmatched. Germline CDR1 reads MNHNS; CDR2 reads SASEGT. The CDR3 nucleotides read TGTGCCAGCACTCGTACCGGGACAGGGGCCTACGAGCAGTACTTC. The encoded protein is CASTRTGTGAYEQYF.

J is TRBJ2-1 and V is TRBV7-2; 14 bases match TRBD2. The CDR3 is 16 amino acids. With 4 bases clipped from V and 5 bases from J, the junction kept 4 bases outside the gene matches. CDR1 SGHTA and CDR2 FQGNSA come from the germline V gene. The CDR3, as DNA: TGTGCCAGCAGCTCCGGACTAGCGGGGGGAGACAATGAGCAGTTCTTC. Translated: CASSSGLAGGDNEQFF.

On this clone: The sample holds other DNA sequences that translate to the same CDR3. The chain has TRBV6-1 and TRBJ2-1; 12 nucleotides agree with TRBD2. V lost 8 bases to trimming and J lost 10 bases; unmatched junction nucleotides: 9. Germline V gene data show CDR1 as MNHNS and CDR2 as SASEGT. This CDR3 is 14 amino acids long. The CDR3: CASRRTSGIGEQFF. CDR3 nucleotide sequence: TGTGCCAGCCGACGGACTAGCGGGATCGGGGAGCAGTTCTTC.

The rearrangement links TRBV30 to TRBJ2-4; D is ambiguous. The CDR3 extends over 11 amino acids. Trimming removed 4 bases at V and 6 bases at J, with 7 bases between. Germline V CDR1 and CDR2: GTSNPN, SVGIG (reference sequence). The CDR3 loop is CAWTSGNIQYF. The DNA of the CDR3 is TGTGCCTGGACCTCAGGAAACATTCAGTACTTC.

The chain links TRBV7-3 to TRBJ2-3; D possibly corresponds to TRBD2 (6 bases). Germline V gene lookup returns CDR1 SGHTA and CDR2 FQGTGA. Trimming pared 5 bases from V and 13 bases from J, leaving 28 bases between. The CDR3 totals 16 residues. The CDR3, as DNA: TGTGCCAGCAGCCTTTCCGGGTCTCGCGGGGAGGTGCGCGAGTATTTT. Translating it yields CASSLSGSRGEVREYF.